A single sample is the source of the 30 T cell receptor beta chains below, sequenced in a study of blood T cell repertoires in COVID-19 (TCRdb year 2020). Receptor amplification or capture employed the immunoSEQ multiplex PCR assay. In its TCRdb copy, this immuneACCESS table keeps in-frame sequences only and misses some clones. Where compared with another copy, unresolved V genes explain less than half of these, and the others have no known cause. The sample records 450,000 or so clones, around 89% of which are singletons. 1.5% to 1.7% of the sample comes from the top ten. Sequenced input: peripheral blood. The receptors come from a woman in her thirties or forties with COVID-19, enrolled during active disease.

This clone was seen once. The genes are TRBV7-2 and TRBJ2-2; 10 positions agree with TRBD2. V dropped 4 bases and J dropped 6; count of bases not matched to a gene: 5. Per germline, CDR1 SGHTA and CDR2 FQGNSA. This CDR3 spans 15 amino acids. DNA of the CDR3: TGTGCCAGCAGCTATCTAGCGGGAGTCTCCGGGGAGCTGTTTTTT. Its translation: CASSYLAGVSGELFF.

CDR3 sequence: CASSENRGLNEKLFF. DNA of the CDR3: TGTGCCAGCAGTGAGAACAGGGGATTAAATGAAAAACTGTTTTTT. This chain connects TRBV2 to TRBJ1-4, with 7 positions matching TRBD1. Germline CDR1 and CDR2: SNHLY and FYNNEI. CDR3 length: 15 residues. Trimming cost V 3 bases and J 5 bases; bases outside gene matches: 6.

J is TRBJ1-5 and V is TRBV5-6; tentative D call: TRBD1 (6 bases). Germline CDR1 SGHDT, CDR2 YYEEEE. This CDR3 has 16 residues. Trimming stripped 1 base from V and 7 bases from J, with 18 bases between. The CDR3 loop is CASSLFSGTLQQPQHF. In nucleotides, the CDR3 is TGTGCCAGCAGCTTGTTTTCCGGGACACTTCAACAGCCCCAGCATTTT. The full variable domain, with the rest looked up from reference TRBV5-6 and TRBJ1-5, is DAGVTQSPTHLIKTRGQQVTLRCSPKSGHDTVSWYQQALGQGPQFIFQYYEEEERQRGNFPDRFSGHQFPNYSSELNVNALLLGDSALYLCASSLFSGTLQQPQHFGDGTRLSIL.

The rearrangement uses TRBV30 and TRBJ1-5; tentative D call: TRBD1 (6 bases). V was trimmed by 2 bases and J by 6 bases, leaving 17 bases between them. The CDR3 runs to 15 residues. Germline values: CDR1 GTSNPN, CDR2 SVGIG (reference sequence). The CDR3 DNA is TGTGCCTGGAGTTCAACCGGGACACTCAGTCAGCCCCAGCATTTT. It translates to CAWSSTGTLSQPQHF.

This chain joins TRBV27 and TRBJ1-1; no clear D. CDR1 is MNHEY and CDR2 is SMNVEV in the germline V gene (reference sequence). The CDR3 spans 12 residues. V lost 0 bases and J 7 bases, leaving 6 bases between the germline ends. CDR3 sequence reads: CASSLSRGEAFF. CDR3 DNA sequence: TGTGCCAGCAGTTTATCCCGGGGTGAAGCTTTCTTT.

For the CDR3, the DNA is TGTGCCAGCAGTTGGGGACAGGGTAATCAGCCCCAGCATTTT. Translation gives CASSWGQGNQPQHF. V and J are TRBV27 and TRBJ1-5, with 9 bases that match TRBD1. CDR1 MNHEY and CDR2 SMNVEV come from the germline V gene (reference sequence). The CDR3 is 14 amino acids. V lost 4 bases and J lost 4; bases outside the gene matches: 2.

This sequence joins TRBV19 and TRBJ1-5; tentatively, D is TRBD1 (6 bases). Germline V gene sequence: CDR1 LNHDA, CDR2 SQIVND (reference sequence). This CDR3 region has 18 residues. V dropped 3 bases and J dropped 0 bases, with 18 bases sitting between them. CDR3 region: CASSIHLDRFYSNQPQHF. CDR3 sequence (DNA): TGTGCCAGTAGTATCCATTTGGACAGATTCTATAGCAATCAGCCCCAGCATTTT.

A few counts support this clone. The chain carries TRBV4-3 and TRBJ1-5, with D tentatively TRBD1 (5 bases). Germline-derived CDR1 and CDR2 are LGHNA and YSLEER. CDR3 length equals 18 residues. The ends were cut back, 3 bases at V and 3 bases at J, with 21 bases in the middle. The CDR3 here is CASSQLPPDSLNNQPQHF. The CDR3 bases are TGCGCCAGCAGCCAGTTACCTCCCGACAGCCTGAACAATCAGCCCCAGCATTTT.

The rearrangement joins TRBV9 to TRBJ1-6; the match to TRBD1 covers 8 bases. This CDR3 is built from 16 residues. With V trimmed by 0 bases and J by 10 bases, 9 bases remained unmatched. The germline CDR1 and CDR2 sequences are SGDLS and YYNGEE. The CDR3 loop reads CASSVGQGRSDSPLHF. DNA of the CDR3: TGTGCCAGCAGCGTAGGACAGGGGCGCAGTGACTCACCCCTCCACTTT.

The chain couples TRBV18 to TRBJ1-4, with TRBD1 as a possible D gene (6 bases). The CDR3 has 15 amino acids. CDR1 is KGHSH and CDR2 is LQKENI in the germline V gene. V was shortened by 6 bases and J by 6 bases, with 17 bases between the two germline ends. The CDR3 DNA follows: TGTGCCAGCTCCCCGGATCAGGGGCCCTATGAAAAACTGTTTTTT. Amino acid sequence: CASSPDQGPYEKLFF.

The chain links TRBV28 to TRBJ2-7; D ambiguous. Between the trimmed V and J ends, which lost 3 bases and 3 bases, there was a span of 12 bases. Looked up from germline, CDR1 is MDHEN and CDR2 is SYDVKM. The CDR3 contains 14 residues. The CDR3 sequence is CASSFFVIGYEQYF. CDR3 DNA sequence: TGTGCCAGCAGTTTCTTTGTGATCGGCTACGAGCAGTACTTC.

This clone was seen only once. The V gene is TRBV12-3 or TRBV12-4, the J gene TRBJ2-7, with D unresolved. Trimming took 5 bases from V and 4 from J, leaving 6 bases between them. The CDR3 is 11 residues long. CDR3 loop: CASSLTYEQYF. Here the CDR3 DNA reads TGTGCCAGCAGTCTCACATACGAGCAGTACTTC.

CDR3 protein: CASSINEAFF. CDR3 in DNA: TGTGCCAGCAGCATCAATGAGGCTTTCTTT. The chain recombines TRBV28 with TRBJ1-1; D is ambiguous. V was shortened by 6 bases and J by 11 bases, with 10 bases between the two germline ends. Germline V gene lookup returns CDR1 MDHEN and CDR2 SYDVKM. The CDR3 has 10 amino acids. The full variable domain, with the rest looked up from reference TRBV28 and TRBJ1-1, is DVKVTQSSRYLVKRTGEKVFLECVQDMDHENMFWYRQDPGLGLRLIYFSYDVKMKEKGDIPEGYSVSREKKERFSLILESASTNQTSMYLCASSINEAFFGQGTRLTVV.

The chain employs TRBV28 and TRBJ1-1, with 7 nucleotides matching TRBD1. V lost 8 bases to trimming and J lost 2 bases; unmatched junction nucleotides: 23. This CDR3 comprises 19 residues. The germline V gene encodes CDR1 MDHEN and CDR2 SYDVKM. The CDR3, as DNA: TGTGCCAGCCTGCCGCCCCGGGCAGGACAGGCTACCCCTAACACTGAAGCTTTCTTT. As protein: CASLPPRAGQATPNTEAFF.

This clone is a singleton in its sample. This chain's CDR3 is CASSGQGVHSNQPQHF. The CDR3 region has the DNA TGTGCCAGCAGCGGACAGGGGGTCCATAGCAATCAGCCCCAGCATTTT. The chain combines TRBV2 with TRBJ1-5; 10 bases map to TRBD1. CDR3 length: 16 residues. Losses at the gene ends were 6 bases for V and 0 bases for J; bases not matched to a gene: 5. Germline CDR1 SNHLY, CDR2 FYNNEI.

This clone appeared once. The chain joins TRBV5-1 to TRBJ2-7; D is undetermined. The CDR3 is 11 amino acids. V was cut by 3 bases and J by 5 bases, with 6 bases left in between. CDR1 is SGHRS, CDR2 YFSETQ, per germline. This CDR3 is CASSSSDEQYF. CDR3 DNA: TGCGCCAGCAGCTCCAGTGACGAGCAGTACTTC.

V is TRBV10-3 and J is TRBJ1-6; 11 bases are a match to TRBD1. The CDR3 is 17 residues long. The V gene's germline CDR1 is ENHRY and CDR2 SYGVKD. Trimming removed 4 bases from V and 5 bases from J; junction bases left unmatched: 7. The CDR3 DNA reads as TGTGCCATCAGTGGGGCAGGACAGGGGGCAAATAATTCACCCCTCCACTTT. It yields the protein CAISGAGQGANNSPLHF.

The rearrangement uses TRBV7-2 and TRBJ2-5; the D is unclear. The CDR3 is 13 amino acids. V was trimmed by 5 bases and J by 2 bases, leaving 9 bases between them. Germline CDR1 is SGHTA and CDR2 is FQGNSA. CDR3 nucleotide sequence: TGTGCCAGCAGCCCTTCCGGGCAAGAGACCCAGTACTTC. Translation gives CASSPSGQETQYF. The full variable domain, its missing parts supplied by reference TRBV7-2 and TRBJ2-5, is GAGVSQSPSNKVTEKGKDVELRCDPISGHTALYWYRQSLGQGLEFLIYFQGNSAPDKSGLPSDRFSAERTGGSVSTLTIQRTQQEDSAVYLCASSPSGQETQYFGPGTRLLVL.

The gene calls are TRBV20-1 and TRBJ2-7; 7 bases match TRBD1. The V gene end was trimmed by 3 bases and the J gene end by 0 bases; junction bases not matched to a gene: 5. This CDR3 contains 14 residues. The germline V gene has CDR1 DFQATT and CDR2 SNEGSKA (reference sequence). CDR3 in amino acids: CSASRGPASYEQYF. As DNA, the CDR3 is TGCAGTGCTAGTAGGGGGCCCGCCTCCTACGAGCAGTACTTC.

This chain joins TRBV5-1 and TRBJ2-6, with D hard to call. Germline CDR1 SGHRS, CDR2 YFSETQ. The CDR3 is 16 amino acids. V shed 6 bases and J shed 4 bases, with 17 bases lying between them. CDR3 loop: CASKMVEAAGANVLTF. CDR3 DNA sequence: TGCGCCAGCAAGATGGTCGAAGCCGCCGGGGCCAACGTCCTGACTTTC. The full variable domain, completed using reference TRBV5-1 and TRBJ2-6, is KAGVTQTPRYLIKTRGQQVTLSCSPISGHRSVSWYQQTPGQGLQFLFEYFSETQRNKGNFPGRFSGRQFSNSRSEMNVSTLELGDSALYLCASKMVEAAGANVLTFGAGSRLTVL.

CDR3 amino acids: CASSLEWTGVTEAFF. The CDR3 DNA reads TGTGCCAGCAGCTTAGAGTGGACAGGGGTAACTGAAGCTTTCTTT. This sequence joins TRBV7-2 and TRBJ1-1; 9 nucleotides line up with TRBD1. V trimming: 1 base; J trimming: 5 bases; junction bases outside the gene matches: 5. CDR3 length: 15 amino acids. Germline-derived CDR1 and CDR2 are SGHTA and FQGNSA.

Concerning this clone: A junction boundary mismatches the germline segment, possibly from a read error. This chain connects TRBV6-2 or TRBV6-3 to TRBJ1-1; the D is unclear. In germline, CDR1 is MNHEY, CDR2 SVGEGT. The CDR3 consists of 12 residues. CDR3 sequence (DNA): TGTGCCAGCAGTGACTCGGGAGTCGGAGCTTTCTTT. This translates into CASSDSGVGAFF.

The chain combines TRBV11-1 with TRBJ1-1; D gene uncertain. The CDR3 is made up of 14 amino acids. Trimming took off 5 bases at V and 1 base at J, with 11 bases between the two ends. The V gene's germline CDR1 is SGHAT and CDR2 FQDESV (reference sequence). This CDR3 reads CASSLPEGNTEAFF. In DNA, the CDR3 is TGTGCCAGCAGCCTCCCCGAGGGGAACACTGAAGCTTTCTTT.

V is TRBV7-9 and J is TRBJ1-5; 9 nucleotides line up with TRBD1. The CDR3 is 15 amino acids. Trimming at V came to 5 bases and at J to 5 bases, leaving 7 bases not matched to a gene. Per germline, CDR1 SEHNR and CDR2 FQNEAQ (reference sequence). The CDR3 is CASSQGQGIDQPQHF. For the CDR3, the DNA is TGTGCCAGCAGCCAAGGACAGGGGATAGATCAGCCCCAGCATTTT.

The chain is built from TRBV7-9 and TRBJ2-1, with 9 bases matching TRBD2. The CDR3 covers 14 residues. After removal of 0 bases from V and 7 bases from J, the junction contained 1 base not matched to a gene. Germline V gene lookup returns CDR1 SEHNR and CDR2 FQNEAQ (reference sequence). The CDR3 sequence is CASSLASGGNEQFF. The CDR3, as DNA: TGTGCCAGCAGCTTAGCTAGCGGGGGTAATGAGCAGTTCTTC.

This chain connects TRBV10-3 to TRBJ2-1, with TRBD1 as a possible D gene (5 bases). Germline-derived CDR1 and CDR2 are ENHRY and SYGVKD. V was clipped by 3 bases and J by 3 bases, with 9 bases between them. CDR3 size: 14 residues. In nucleotides, the CDR3 is TGTGCCATCAGTGACTCAACAGGCTACAATGAGCAGTTCTTC. Translated: CAISDSTGYNEQFF.

V gene TRBV11-2 combines with J gene TRBJ2-7, with 10 positions matching TRBD2. V lost 0 bases and J lost 4; bases outside the gene matches: 6. The CDR3 covers 16 residues. From germline, CDR1 is SGHAT and CDR2 FQNNGV. The CDR3 spells CASSLDRASGGYEQYF. For the CDR3, the DNA is TGTGCCAGCAGCTTAGATCGGGCTAGCGGGGGTTACGAGCAGTACTTC.

This chain connects TRBV12-3 or TRBV12-4 to TRBJ1-2; a possible D gene is TRBD1 (5 bases). The CDR3 is 13 residues long. V lost 3 bases, J lost 1 base, and 6 bases lay in between. The CDR3 region is CASSLTVNYGYTF. The CDR3 nucleotides read TGTGCCAGCAGTTTGACAGTTAACTATGGCTACACCTTC.

The chain has TRBV7-2 and TRBJ1-3; D is unresolved. V shed 5 bases and J shed 7 bases, with 9 bases lying between them. The CDR3 extends over 12 amino acids. Germline V lookup: CDR1 SGHTA, CDR2 FQGNSA. DNA of the CDR3: TGTGCCAGCAGCCCCGGGGTTAACACCATATATTTT. Translating it yields CASSPGVNTIYF. Full variable domain (missing parts from reference TRBV7-2 and TRBJ1-3): GAGVSQSPSNKVTEKGKDVELRCDPISGHTALYWYRQSLGQGLEFLIYFQGNSAPDKSGLPSDRFSAERTGGSVSTLTIQRTQQEDSAVYLCASSPGVNTIYFGEGSWLTVV.

This clone was detected only once. This chain joins TRBV27 and TRBJ2-7; TRBD1 agrees at 7 bases. The CDR3 contains 16 residues. Germline CDR1 MNHEY, CDR2 SMNVEV (reference sequence). With V trimmed by 5 bases and J by 2 bases, 12 bases remained unmatched. This chain's CDR3 is CASSAPPGQTTYEQYF. Here the CDR3 DNA reads TGTGCCAGCAGTGCGCCACCGGGACAGACTACCTACGAGCAGTACTTC.